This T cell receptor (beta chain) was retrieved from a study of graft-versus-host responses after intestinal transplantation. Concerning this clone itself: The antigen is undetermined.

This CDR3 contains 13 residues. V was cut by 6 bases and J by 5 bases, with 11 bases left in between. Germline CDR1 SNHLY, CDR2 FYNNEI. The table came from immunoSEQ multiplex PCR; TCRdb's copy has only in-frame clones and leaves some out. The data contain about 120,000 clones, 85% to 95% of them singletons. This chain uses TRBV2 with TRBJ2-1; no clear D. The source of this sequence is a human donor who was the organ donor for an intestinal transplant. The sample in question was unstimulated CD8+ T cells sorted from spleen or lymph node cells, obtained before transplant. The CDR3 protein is CASSPLGDNEQFF. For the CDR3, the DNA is TGTGCCAGCAGCCCTCTTGGGGACAATGAGCAGTTCTTC.